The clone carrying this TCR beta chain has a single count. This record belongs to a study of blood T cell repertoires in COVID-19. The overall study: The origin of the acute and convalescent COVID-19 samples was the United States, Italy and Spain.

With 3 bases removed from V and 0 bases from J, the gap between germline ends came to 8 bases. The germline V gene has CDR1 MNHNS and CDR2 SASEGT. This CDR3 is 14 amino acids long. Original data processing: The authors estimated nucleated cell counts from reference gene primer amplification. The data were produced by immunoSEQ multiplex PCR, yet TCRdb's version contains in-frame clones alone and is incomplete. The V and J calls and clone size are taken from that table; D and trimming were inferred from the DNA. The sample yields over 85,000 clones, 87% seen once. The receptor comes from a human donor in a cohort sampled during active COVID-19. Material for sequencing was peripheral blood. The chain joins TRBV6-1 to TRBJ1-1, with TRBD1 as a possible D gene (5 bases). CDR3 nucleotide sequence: TGTGCCAGCAGTGAGGGGGGATTGAACACTGAAGCTTTCTTT. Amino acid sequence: CASSEGGLNTEAFF.